A selection of T cell receptor beta chains follows, all from one sample in a study of cytomegalovirus exposure and HLA in healthy donors. Libraries were prepared by immunoSEQ multiplex PCR; TCRdb keeps only in-frame clonotypes and omits some of them. The sample carries about 62,000 clones, roughly 78% recorded once. Specimen: PBMCs. These receptor sequences come from a middle-aged man in good health and CMV-seronegative. CDR3s include the opening cysteine and the closing phenylalanine or tryptophan. The order of the fields is CDR3 protein, J gene, V gene.

CASAVLAGGTYEQYF,-,TRBV19
CASSPRTAFGSYEQYF,TRBJ2-7,TRBV14
CASSAGLAGAGAKNIQYF,TRBJ2-4,TRBV7-6
CASSALGDRGLSYEQYF,TRBJ2-7,TRBV11-2
CASLDSRGYEQYF,TRBJ2-7,TRBV28
CASSLTSGSYNEQFF,TRBJ2-1,TRBV4-1
CASSFSSGEYSYNEQFF,TRBJ2-1,TRBV27
CSAGGDLKGTDTQYF,TRBJ2-3,TRBV29-1
CASSADRVGYTF,TRBJ1-2,TRBV2
CASSSHSGRANGELFF,TRBJ2-2,TRBV28
CASSLSQGKTSYEQYF,TRBJ2-7,TRBV7-2
CSVGSRRNEQFF,TRBJ2-1,TRBV29-1
CASSPGLSPLHF,TRBJ1-6,TRBV18
CASQWGHPSSNQPQHF,TRBJ1-5,TRBV6-6
CASSDWRGGAYNEQFF,TRBJ2-1,TRBV6-1
CASSLGRWDTANTGELFF,TRBJ2-2,TRBV11-3
CASSLGTSSYEQYF,TRBJ2-7,TRBV11-2
CARYRDRDPPATNEKLFF,TRBJ1-4,TRBV5-3
CASSLEGKAFF,TRBJ1-1,TRBV28
CASSEGPGLANYNEQFF,TRBJ2-1,TRBV7-9
CASSSARGRPYEQYF,TRBJ2-7,TRBV11-2
CASSLERGPYEQYF,-,TRBV5-1
CASSVKAGGIETQYF,TRBJ2-5,TRBV9
CASSPSVGAPGELFF,TRBJ2-2,TRBV18
CASRRPGLSSNTGELFF,TRBJ2-2,TRBV11-2
CASSEVQVAIGRATNEKLFF,TRBJ1-4,TRBV6-1
CASSKGVPPDTQYF,TRBJ2-3,TRBV7-3
CASSPGTNSYEQYF,TRBJ2-7,TRBV5-1
CASSEMGGQGIHEQYF,TRBJ2-7,TRBV2
CASSEKGRGTGELFF,TRBJ2-2,TRBV6-1
CASSGPHRGINGYTF,TRBJ1-2,TRBV19
CASSLTQGGSYNEQFF,TRBJ2-1,TRBV11-2
CASSFHSGGRPDTQYF,TRBJ2-3,TRBV5-4
CASSGTSGDYEQYF,TRBJ2-7,TRBV2
CASSDRVNSPLHF,TRBJ1-6,TRBV5-1
CASRPGNRYEQYF,TRBJ2-7,TRBV6-5
CASDKRGSSYEQYF,TRBJ2-7,TRBV2
CASIARLNEKLFF,TRBJ1-4,TRBV6-6
CASSTLQGSKSGYTF,TRBJ1-2,TRBV5-1
CASRFLSSGANVPTF,TRBJ2-6,TRBV19
CASSVGTLLNSPLHF,TRBJ1-6,TRBV9
CASSLPGGGGRQETQYF,TRBJ2-5,TRBV5-4
CASSEQGNTEAFF,TRBJ1-1,TRBV6-5
CASSYTPLAGEETQYF,TRBJ2-5,TRBV6-5
CASSHTRTGEINSPLHF,TRBJ1-6,TRBV28
CASSPEGLAGVRDEQFF,TRBJ2-1,TRBV5-4
CASSSQDRPEPYGYTF,TRBJ1-2,TRBV13
CASSKGTSGTDTQYF,TRBJ2-3,TRBV9
CASSSGQPGLVTYEQYF,TRBJ2-7,TRBV5-1
CASSYSLTRYEQYF,TRBJ2-7,TRBV6-6
CASSSKNTEAFF,TRBJ1-1,TRBV2
CASTWRTGNEQYF,TRBJ2-7,TRBV28
CASSLQGQGEKLFF,TRBJ1-4,TRBV5-5
CASSLLAGGEQYF,TRBJ2-5,TRBV5-4